Below are 13 T cell receptor beta chains sequenced from a single sample in a study of blood T cell repertoires in COVID-19. The table came from immunoSEQ multiplex PCR; TCRdb's copy has only in-frame clones and leaves some out. The sample shows some 200,000 clones, approximately 87% of them seen only once. Sample: peripheral blood. These TCRs come from a man aged 40-55 years with active or convalescent COVID-19.

This clone occurred once. V is TRBV20-1 and J is TRBJ2-3, with 10 positions matching TRBD2. This CDR3 has 15 amino acids. Germline loops: CDR1 DFQATT, CDR2 SNEGSKA (reference sequence). Germline trimming cut 3 bases from V and 2 bases from J; bases unmatched to any gene: 5. CDR3: CSASSAGGTTDTQYF. In nucleotides, the CDR3 is TGCAGTGCTAGTTCAGCGGGGGGGACCACAGATACGCAGTATTTT.

This clone was recorded only once. The chain employs TRBV18 and TRBJ2-5; possible D gene TRBD2, 6 bases. CDR3 length: 16 residues. Deletions cut 2 bases from V and 5 bases from J, with 18 bases between. Germline V gene data show CDR1 as KGHSH and CDR2 as LQKENI. CDR3 coding DNA: TGTGCCAGCTCACCAAAGCAGGGAACCGCGGGGGAGACCCAGTACTTC. It codes for CASSPKQGTAGETQYF.

This chain uses TRBV9 with TRBJ2-3; D call uncertain. Trimming removed 0 bases from V and 5 bases from J, with 10 bases in between. Germline V gene sequence: CDR1 SGDLS, CDR2 YYNGEE. CDR3 length: 14 amino acids. CDR3 residues: CASSVGFAGDTQYF. The CDR3 nucleotides are TGTGCCAGCAGCGTAGGGTTTGCAGGAGATACGCAGTATTTT.

The chain employs TRBV4-1 and TRBJ2-1; 7 nucleotides match TRBD2. V lost 0 bases, J lost 3 bases, and 5 bases stayed unmatched. Germline CDR1 MGHRA, CDR2 YSYEKL. The CDR3 covers 16 residues. CDR3 residues: CASSQDGGGFYNEQFF. In nucleotides, the CDR3 is TGCGCCAGCAGCCAAGATGGCGGGGGTTTCTACAATGAGCAGTTCTTC.

The chain carries TRBV21-1 and TRBJ1-2; the D call in the table, TRBD1, was not verified against the DNA. TRBV21-1 is a pseudogene segment. The CDR3 has 16 residues. CDR3: CASSREGDRAVKGYTF. As DNA, the CDR3 is TGTGCCAGCAGCCGCGAGGGGGACAGGGCCGTGAAGGGCTACACCTTC.

The V gene is TRBV6-5, the J gene TRBJ1-2; 10 nucleotides match TRBD1. After removal of 1 base from V and 7 bases from J, the junction contained 6 bases not matched to a gene. Germline V CDR1 and CDR2: MNHEY, SVGAGI. This CDR3 region has 15 residues. CDR3 region: CASSYWGTGEAGYTF. CDR3 nucleotide sequence: TGTGCCAGCAGTTACTGGGGGACAGGGGAAGCTGGCTACACCTTC.

The rearrangement uses TRBV5-1 and TRBJ1-2, with D perhaps matching TRBD1 (6 bases). Germline lookup yields CDR1 SGHRS and CDR2 YFSETQ. CDR3 length: 16 residues. The ends were cut back, 0 bases at V and 5 bases at J, with 17 bases in the middle. CDR3 region: CASSLGTAEGRYGYTF. The CDR3 region has the DNA TGCGCCAGCAGCTTGGGGACAGCTGAGGGACGGTATGGCTACACCTTC.

The gene calls are TRBV21-1 and TRBJ1-5. TRBV21-1 is recorded as a pseudogene. There are 13 residues in the CDR3. This chain's CDR3 is CASNWGVNQPQHF. The DNA for the CDR3 is TGTGCCAGCAACTGGGGAGTCAATCAGCCCCAGCATTTT.

The chain uses TRBV12-3 or TRBV12-4 and TRBJ1-1; TRBD1 is a possible D gene (5 bases). The CDR3 contains 13 residues. The ends were cut back, 5 bases at V and 7 bases at J, with 14 bases in the middle. The CDR3 sequence is CASSGASRLEAFF. In DNA form, the CDR3 reads TGTGCCAGCAGTGGGGCGAGCCGCCTTGAAGCTTTCTTT.

The chain has TRBV6-5 and TRBJ2-5, with D tentatively TRBD1 (5 bases). The germline gives CDR1 MNHEY, CDR2 SVGAGI. With 6 bases removed from V and 3 bases from J, the gap between germline ends came to 8 bases. The CDR3 extends over 12 amino acids. CDR3 in amino acids: CASRTTEETQYF. The CDR3 coding sequence is TGTGCCAGCAGGACGACAGAAGAGACCCAGTACTTC.

This chain connects TRBV28 to TRBJ1-5; TRBD1 matches at 8 bases. The CDR3 consists of 16 residues. CDR1 and CDR2 from the germline V gene are MDHEN and SYDVKM. J gave up 5 bases and V 3 bases, and 9 bases lay outside the gene matches. This chain's CDR3 is CASSFYSGGIDQPQHF. In nucleotides, the CDR3 is TGTGCCAGCAGTTTTTATTCAGGGGGCATCGATCAGCCCCAGCATTTT.

The chain carries TRBV3-1 (or the pseudogene TRBV3-2) and TRBJ1-6, with 7 bases that match TRBD1. The germline V gene has CDR1 LGHDT and CDR2 YNNKEL (reference sequence). CDR3 length: 17 amino acids. V was pared by 3 bases and J by 2 bases, with 7 bases of the junction left unmatched. The CDR3 here is CASSQPQGTAYNSPLHF. The CDR3, as DNA: TGTGCCAGCAGCCAGCCACAGGGGACCGCCTATAATTCACCCCTCCACTTT.

As concerns this clone: Germline and junction disagree at one end, which may indicate a read error. The chain has TRBV7-3 and TRBJ2-1; TRBD2 agrees at 8 bases. The germline gives CDR1 SGHTA, CDR2 FQGTGA. This CDR3 spans 13 amino acids. In DNA, the CDR3 is TGTGCCAGCGGCTTAGCGGGGAGGGATGAGCAGTTCTTC. Protein product: CASGLAGRDEQFF.